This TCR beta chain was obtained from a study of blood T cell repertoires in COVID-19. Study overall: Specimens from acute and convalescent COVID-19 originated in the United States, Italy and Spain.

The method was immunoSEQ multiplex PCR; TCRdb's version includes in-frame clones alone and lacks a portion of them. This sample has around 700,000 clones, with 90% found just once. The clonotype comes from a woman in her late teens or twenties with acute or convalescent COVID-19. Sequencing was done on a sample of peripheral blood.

This chain's CDR3 is CASSLPWQGRAGELFF. The CDR3 DNA sequence: TGTGCCAGCAGCTTGCCCTGGCAGGGGAGGGCCGGGGAGCTGTTTTTT. The chain joins TRBV5-8 to TRBJ2-2, with TRBD2 as a possible D gene (7 bases). With 1 base removed from V and 6 bases from J, the gap between germline ends came to 16 bases. Looked up from germline, CDR1 is SGHTS and CDR2 is YDEGEE. The CDR3 contains 16 residues.